A selection of T cell receptor beta chains follows, all from one sample in a study of T cell repertoires in cytomegalovirus infection. Each CDR3 protein is one row after TCRdb ran MiXCR on the reads. The profile shows approximately 730,000 distinct CDR3 sequences, roughly 29% of them singletons. These receptors have no known antigen. Material: cultured CD8+ T cells from PBMCs, obtained from culture after CMV antigen stimulation. The receptors originated from a human donor in good health (CMV status not recorded). Some clones in this sample may be carry-over from other donors' samples. Both conserved end residues are part of each CDR3. A D gene is named only where the DNA matches it firmly. Not every row has a clone size; where given, it reads once, few, many or a size class.

d_gene	len	v_gene	abundance	j_gene	CDR3aa	CDR3nt
TRBD1	18	TRBV9	once	TRBJ2-3	CASSPRQGVRVSTDTQYF	TGTGCCAGCAGCCCTAGACAGGGGGTGAGGGTCTCCACAGATACGCAGTATTTT
TRBD1	16	TRBV9	-	TRBJ1-5	CASSDGPGQGNQPQHF	TGTGCCAGCAGCGACGGACCGGGACAGGGGAATCAGCCCCAGCATTTT
TRBD1	15	TRBV24-1	-	TRBJ2-1	CATSDFDRGINEQFF	TGTGCCACCAGTGATTTTGACAGGGGGATCAATGAGCAGTTCTTC
TRBD2	15	TRBV7-2	few	TRBJ2-3	CASSTRLAGGDTQYF	TGTGCCAGCAGCACTCGACTAGCGGGGGGGGATACGCAGTATTTT
TRBD2	16	TRBV7-6	-	TRBJ2-1	CASSHPGTSEDNEQFF	TGTGCCAGCAGCCACCCAGGGACTAGCGAGGACAATGAGCAGTTCTTC
TRBD2	14	TRBV24-1	few	TRBJ2-1	CATSGASGYNEQFF	TGTGCCACCAGTGGGGCTAGCGGTTACAATGAGCAGTTCTTC
-	13	TRBV6-1	many	TRBJ1-2	CASSWGRGDGYTF	TGTGCCAGCAGTTGGGGGCGAGGGGATGGCTACACCTTC
TRBD1	16	TRBV7-9	-	TRBJ2-2	CASSLADRVHTGELFF	TGTGCCAGCAGCTTAGCCGACAGGGTACACACCGGGGAGCTGTTTTTT
TRBD1	18	TRBV7-9	few	TRBJ2-1	CASRLVGQGFGPGDEQFF	TGTGCCAGCAGATTAGTGGGACAGGGGTTTGGGCCGGGTGATGAGCAGTTCTTC
TRBD2	18	TRBV7-2	few	TRBJ2-5	CASSLGPWVAGVQETQYF	TGTGCCAGCAGCTTAGGGCCTTGGGTAGCGGGAGTTCAAGAGACCCAGTACTTC
TRBD1	16	TRBV5-5	once	TRBJ2-2	CASSLAGTGDTGELFF	TGTGCCAGCAGCTTGGCCGGGACAGGGGACACCGGGGAGCTGTTTTTT
-	15	TRBV7-9	once	TRBJ1-1	CASSSETRTPYGAFF	TGTGCCAGCAGCTCAGAGACCCGGACGCCTTATGGAGCTTTCTTT
-	14	TRBV20-1	-	TRBJ2-7	CSARDLGRSYEQYF	TGCAGTGCTAGAGATCTTGGAAGGTCCTACGAGCAGTACTTC
-	16	TRBV12-3/TRBV12-4	-	TRBJ2-2	CASSLEGTLSTGELFF	TGTGCCAGCAGTTTAGAAGGGACTTTAAGCACCGGGGAGCTGTTTTTT
TRBD2	19	TRBV6-5	few	TRBJ2-1	CASSYRPPSAGATYNEQFF	TGTGCCAGCAGTTACAGGCCCCCATCAGCGGGGGCGACTTACAATGAGCAGTTCTTC
TRBD1	16	TRBV6-5	-	TRBJ2-1	CASSYSWDSWYNEQFF	TGTGCCAGCAGTTATAGCTGGGACAGCTGGTACAATGAGCAGTTCTTC
TRBD2	16	TRBV5-4	few	TRBJ2-1	CASSLPQRGDYNEQFF	TGTGCCAGCAGCTTGCCCCAGCGGGGGGATTACAATGAGCAGTTCTTC
-	17	TRBV20-1	few	TRBJ2-1	CSARGQFWRGPYNEQFF	TGCAGTGCTAGAGGGCAATTCTGGCGGGGGCCTTACAATGAGCAGTTCTTC
-	15	TRBV2	few	TRBJ2-7	CASSEGDGNSYEQYF	TGTGCCAGCAGTGAGGGTGACGGAAACTCCTACGAGCAGTACTTC
-	13	TRBV12-3/TRBV12-4	-	TRBJ1-2	CASSLVGTDGYTF	TGTGCCAGCAGTTTAGTCGGGACGGATGGCTACACCTTC
-	15	TRBV7-8	many	TRBJ1-3	CASSPGFGSGNTIYF	TGTGCCAGCAGTCCAGGGTTCGGCTCTGGAAACACCATATATTTT
-	15	TRBV7-2	many	TRBJ1-5	CASSLHGASNQPQHF	TGTGCCAGCAGCTTACACGGGGCTAGCAATCAGCCCCAGCATTTT
-	12	TRBV20-1	-	TRBJ1-1	CSAPPGNTEAFF	TGCAGTGCCCCGCCGGGTAACACTGAAGCTTTCTTT
-	15	TRBV7-8	few	TRBJ2-7	CASSLAYGVQYEQYF	TGTGCCAGCAGCTTAGCGTACGGGGTACAGTACGAGCAGTACTTC
-	16	TRBV10-2	-	TRBJ1-2	CASISWLDRLVGGYTF	TGCGCCAGCATTTCGTGGCTCGACAGGCTGGTTGGTGGCTACACCTTC
-	12	TRBV7-6	-	TRBJ1-2	CASKRPRDGYTF	TGTGCCAGCAAACGACCCAGGGATGGCTACACCTTC
-	11	TRBV6-2/TRBV6-3	few	TRBJ1-1	CASSYGVQTIF	TGTGCCAGCAGTTACGGGGTACAGACGATTTTT
-	15	TRBV7-9	few	TRBJ1-1	CASSLVQGRNTEAFF	TGTGCCAGCAGCTTAGTACAGGGCAGGAACACTGAAGCTTTCTTT
TRBD1	15	TRBV27	-	TRBJ2-7	CASSLWGQGAYEQYF	TGTGCCAGCAGTTTGTGGGGCCAGGGGGCCTACGAGCAGTACTTC
-	14	TRBV27	few	TRBJ2-3	CASSRTGLTDTQYF	TGTGCCAGCAGTCGGACGGGTCTCACAGATACGCAGTATTTT
-	12	TRBV19	few	TRBJ1-2	CASSPSGYGYTF	TGTGCCAGTAGTCCGTCGGGCTATGGCTACACCTTC